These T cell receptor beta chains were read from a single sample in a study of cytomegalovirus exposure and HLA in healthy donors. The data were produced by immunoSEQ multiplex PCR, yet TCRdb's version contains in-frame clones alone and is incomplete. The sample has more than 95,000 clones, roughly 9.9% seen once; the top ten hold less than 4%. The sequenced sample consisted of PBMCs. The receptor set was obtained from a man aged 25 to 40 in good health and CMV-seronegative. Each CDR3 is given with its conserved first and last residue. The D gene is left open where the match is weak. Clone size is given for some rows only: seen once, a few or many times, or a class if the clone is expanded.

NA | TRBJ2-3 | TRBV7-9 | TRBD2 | CASSFGGGGTDTQYF | TGTGCCAGCAGCTTCGGCGGGGGGGGCACAGATACGCAGTATTTT
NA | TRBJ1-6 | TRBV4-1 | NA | CASSQETLTGYNSPLHF | TGCGCCAGCAGCCAAGAGACCCTAACAGGGTATAATTCGCCCCTCCACTTT
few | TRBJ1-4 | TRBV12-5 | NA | CASGLVPEIEKLFF | TGTGCTAGTGGTTTGGTACCGGAGATTGAAAAACTGTTTTTT
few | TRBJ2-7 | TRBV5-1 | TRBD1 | CASSLGTGNYEQYF | TGCGCCAGCAGCCTGGGGACAGGGAACTACGAGCAGTACTTC
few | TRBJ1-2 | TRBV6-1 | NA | CASSEVQIYGYTF | TGTGCCAGCAGTGAAGTCCAGATCTATGGCTACACCTTC
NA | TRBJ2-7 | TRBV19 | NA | CASIGGQSYEQYF | TGTGCCAGTATTGGCGGACAGTCCTACGAGCAGTACTTC
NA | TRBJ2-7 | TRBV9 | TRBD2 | CASSVVASGVKEQYF | TGTGCCAGCAGCGTAGTGGCTAGCGGGGTGAAAGAGCAGTACTTC
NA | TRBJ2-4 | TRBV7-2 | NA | CASSTGSAKNIQYF | TGTGCCAGCAGTACAGGGTCGGCCAAAAACATTCAGTACTTC
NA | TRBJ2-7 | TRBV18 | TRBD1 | CASSPPGQGFEQYF | TGTGCCAGCTCACCACCGGGACAGGGGTTCGAGCAGTACTTC
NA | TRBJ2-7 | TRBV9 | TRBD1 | CASSRGGDRAHEQYF | TGTGCCAGCAGTAGGGGAGGGGACAGGGCCCACGAGCAGTACTTC
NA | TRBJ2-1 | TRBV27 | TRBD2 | CASSSLGGGAYEQFF | TGTGCCAGCAGTTCCTTAGGCGGGGGGGCGTATGAGCAGTTCTTC
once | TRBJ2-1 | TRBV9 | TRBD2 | CASSGLAGGPYNEQFF | TGTGCCAGCAGCGGACTAGCGGGAGGACCCTACAATGAGCAGTTCTTC
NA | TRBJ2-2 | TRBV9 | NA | CASSVQGTANTGELFF | TGTGCCAGCAGCGTTCAGGGTACCGCGAACACCGGGGAGCTGTTTTTT
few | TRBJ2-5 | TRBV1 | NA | CTSSQVTSGGQETQYF | TGCACCAGCAGCCAAGTAACTAGCGGGGGGCAAGAGACCCAGTACTTC
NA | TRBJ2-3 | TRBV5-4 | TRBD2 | CASSGRSGSSGDTQYF | TGTGCCAGCAGCGGGCGTAGCGGGAGCTCAGGAGATACGCAGTATTTT
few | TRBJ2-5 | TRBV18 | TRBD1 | CASSDRDRGQETQYF | TGTGCCAGCTCAGACCGGGACAGGGGGCAAGAGACCCAGTACTTC
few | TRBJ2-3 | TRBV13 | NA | CASSLVQGGTDTQYF | TGTGCCAGCAGCTTAGTCCAGGGCGGCACAGATACGCAGTATTTT
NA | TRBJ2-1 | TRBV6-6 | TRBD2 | CASSYSGLVPEQFF | TGTGCCAGCAGTTATAGCGGACTAGTTCCTGAGCAGTTCTTC
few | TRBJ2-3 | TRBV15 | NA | CATSRTPGDSTDTQYF | TGTGCCACCAGCAGGACTCCGGGGGACAGCACAGATACGCAGTATTTT
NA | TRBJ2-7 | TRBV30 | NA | CAWSVRVSNEQYF | TGTGCCTGGAGTGTGAGGGTGAGCAACGAGCAGTACTTC
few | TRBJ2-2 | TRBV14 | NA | CASSQAAGEAGELFF | TGTGCCAGCAGCCAGGCCGCGGGCGAGGCCGGGGAGCTGTTTTTT
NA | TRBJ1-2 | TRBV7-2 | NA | CASSPRAGGYTF | TGTGCCAGCAGCCCCAGGGCTGGAGGCTACACCTTC
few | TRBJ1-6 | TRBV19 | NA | CASSIRTENSPLHF | TGTGCCAGTAGTATCCGGACAGAAAATTCACCCCTCCACTTT
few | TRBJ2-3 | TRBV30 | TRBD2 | CAWSVGGLAGGGPTDTQYF | TGTGCCTGGAGTGTAGGGGGACTAGCGGGAGGAGGCCCGACAGATACGCAGTATTTT